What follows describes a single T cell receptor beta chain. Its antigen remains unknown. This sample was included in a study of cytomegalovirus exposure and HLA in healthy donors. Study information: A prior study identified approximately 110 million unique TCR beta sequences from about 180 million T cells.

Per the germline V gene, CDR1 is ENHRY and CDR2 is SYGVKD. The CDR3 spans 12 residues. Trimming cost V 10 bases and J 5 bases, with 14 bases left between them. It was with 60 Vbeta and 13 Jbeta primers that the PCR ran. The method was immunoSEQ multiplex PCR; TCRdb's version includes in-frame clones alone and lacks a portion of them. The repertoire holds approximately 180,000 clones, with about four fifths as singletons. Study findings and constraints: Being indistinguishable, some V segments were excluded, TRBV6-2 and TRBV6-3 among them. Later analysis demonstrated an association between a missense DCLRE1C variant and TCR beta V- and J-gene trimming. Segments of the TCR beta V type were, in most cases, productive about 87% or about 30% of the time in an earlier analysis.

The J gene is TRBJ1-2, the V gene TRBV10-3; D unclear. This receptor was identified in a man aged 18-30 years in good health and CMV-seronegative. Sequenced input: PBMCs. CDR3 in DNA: TGTGCCACGACCGAGGAAAATTATGGCTACACCTTC. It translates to CATTEENYGYTF.